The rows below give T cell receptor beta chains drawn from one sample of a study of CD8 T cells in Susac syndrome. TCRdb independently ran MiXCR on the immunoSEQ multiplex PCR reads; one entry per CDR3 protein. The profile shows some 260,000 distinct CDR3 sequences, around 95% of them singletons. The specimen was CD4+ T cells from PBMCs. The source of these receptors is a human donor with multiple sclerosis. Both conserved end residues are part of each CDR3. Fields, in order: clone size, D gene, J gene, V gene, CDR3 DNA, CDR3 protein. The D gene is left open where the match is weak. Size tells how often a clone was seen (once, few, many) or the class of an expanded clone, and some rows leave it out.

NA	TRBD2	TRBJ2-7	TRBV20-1	TGCAGTGCTAGACTAGCGGGGGGCCTCGCCCTCGAGCAGTACTTC	CSARLAGGLALEQYF
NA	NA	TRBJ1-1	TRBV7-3	TGTGCCAGCAGCCGAAGCGGGGGAGGCACTGAAGCTTTCTTT	CASSRSGGGTEAFF
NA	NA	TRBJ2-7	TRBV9	TGTGCCAGCAGCCCAACAGGAGGGACATCGATCCTCGAGCAGTACTTC	CASSPTGGTSILEQYF
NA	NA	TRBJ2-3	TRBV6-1	TGTGCCAGCCGTGATGGGGGACCGGGATCGTTCACAGATACGCAGTATTTT	CASRDGGPGSFTDTQYF
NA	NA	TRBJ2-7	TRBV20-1	TGCAGTGCTAGTCTGACGGGCGGCTACGAGCAGTACTTC	CSASLTGGYEQYF
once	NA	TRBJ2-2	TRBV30	TGTGCCTGGCCCTGGAGGGCCGGGGAGCTGTTTTTT	CAWPWRAGELFF
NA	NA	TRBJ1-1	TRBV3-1	TGTGCCAGCAGGCGAGGGGGAGAAGCTTTCTTT	CASRRGGEAFF
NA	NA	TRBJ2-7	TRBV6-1	TGTGCCAGCATTAAGGGACGGGGCACTTACGAGCAGTACTTC	CASIKGRGTYEQYF
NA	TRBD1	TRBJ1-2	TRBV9	TGTGCCAGCAGCGTATTTGACAGGGTGGGTAACTATGGCTACACCTTC	CASSVFDRVGNYGYTF
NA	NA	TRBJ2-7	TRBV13	TGTGCCAGCAGCTTACGAGGGGACGAGCAGTACTTC	CASSLRGDEQYF
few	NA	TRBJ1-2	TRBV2	TGTGCCAGCAGTGAGATTAGGAGGGCGTCAGGCGGCTACACCTTC	CASSEIRRASGGYTF
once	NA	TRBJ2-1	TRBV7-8	TGTGCCAGCAGCTTAGCCACTATTCAGGGAGAGCAGTTCTTC	CASSLATIQGEQFF
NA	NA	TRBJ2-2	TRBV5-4	TGTGCCAGCTACGGAATTAACACCGGGGAGCTGTTTTTT	CASYGINTGELFF
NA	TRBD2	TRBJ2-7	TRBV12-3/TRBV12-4	TGTGCCAGCAGTTCCCGCGGGGGGTACTACGAGCAGTACTTC	CASSSRGGYYEQYF
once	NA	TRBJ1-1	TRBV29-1	TGCAGCGTTGCGGCAGGGGAGAACACTGAAGCTTTCTTT	CSVAAGENTEAFF
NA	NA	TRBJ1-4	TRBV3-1	TGTGCCAGCAGCCAGATCCTTAATGAAAAACTGTTTTTT	CASSQILNEKLFF
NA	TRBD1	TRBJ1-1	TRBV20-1	TGCAGTGCCTCGCAGGGGGGAGGCACTGAAGCTTTCTTT	CSASQGGGTEAFF
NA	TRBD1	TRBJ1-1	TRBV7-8	TGTGCCAGCAGCCCCAGGGGGCGTTTGGACACTGAAGCTTTCTTT	CASSPRGRLDTEAFF
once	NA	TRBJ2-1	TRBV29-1	TGCAGCGTTGAATGGACGGAGAACCCCAACAATGAGCAGTTCTTC	CSVEWTENPNNEQFF
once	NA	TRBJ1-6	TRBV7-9	TGTGCCAGCAGCCCCCGGGAGCATTCACCCCTCCACTTT	CASSPREHSPLHF
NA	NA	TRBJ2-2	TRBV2	TGTGCCAGCAGTCCCTCGAGGAACACCGGGGAGCTGTTTTTT	CASSPSRNTGELFF
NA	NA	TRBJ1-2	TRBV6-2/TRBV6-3	TGTGCCAGCAGTTACGCGTATCCTGACTATGGCTACACCTTC	CASSYAYPDYGYTF
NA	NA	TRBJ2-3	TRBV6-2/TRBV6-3	TGTGCCAGCAGTTGGGGACTCACAGATACGCAGTATTTT	CASSWGLTDTQYF
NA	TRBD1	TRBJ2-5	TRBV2	TGTGCCAGCAGCGGGGACAGGTATAGAGAGACCCAGTACTTC	CASSGDRYRETQYF
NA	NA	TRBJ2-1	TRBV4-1	TGCGCCAGCAGCCAAGATGGATCCCAGGGTTATAGCGAGCAGTTCTTC	CASSQDGSQGYSEQFF
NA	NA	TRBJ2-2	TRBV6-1	TGTGCCAGCAGTAATCACCCTCCGAACACCGGGGAGCTGTTTTTT	CASSNHPPNTGELFF
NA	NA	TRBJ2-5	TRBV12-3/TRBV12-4	TGTGCCAGCAGTTTTGAGTGGGGACAAGAGACCCAGTACTTC	CASSFEWGQETQYF
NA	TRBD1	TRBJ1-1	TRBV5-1	TGCGCCAGCAGCTTGCCGGGACAGAAGAACACTGAAGCTTTCTTT	CASSLPGQKNTEAFF
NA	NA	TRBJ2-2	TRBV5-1	TGCGCCAGCAGCTTGGCCGAACAGGGGAACACCGGGGAGCTGTTTTTT	CASSLAEQGNTGELFF
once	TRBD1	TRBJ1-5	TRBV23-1	TGCGCCAGCAGTCAATGGGACAGGCCGGGGGATCAGCCCCAGCATTTT	CASSQWDRPGDQPQHF
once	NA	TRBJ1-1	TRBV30	TGTGCCTGGAGTGTAATAGAGGGAGCTGAAGCTTTCTTT	CAWSVIEGAEAFF
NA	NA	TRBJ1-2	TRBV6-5	TGTGCCAGCAGTTACTCGCAGGGGTCGCACTATGGCTACACCTTC	CASSYSQGSHYGYTF
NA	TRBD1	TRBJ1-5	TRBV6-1	TGTGCCACTAAAGGCCGGGACAGGAGCAATCAGCCCCAGCATTTT	CATKGRDRSNQPQHF
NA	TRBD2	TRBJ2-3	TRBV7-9	TGTGCCAGCAGCCTGGGACTAGCGGGAGGTGCAGATACGCAGTATTTT	CASSLGLAGGADTQYF
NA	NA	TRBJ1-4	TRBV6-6	TGTGCCAGCAGTGTCGGACAGCCTACCTCTAATGAAAAACTGTTTTTT	CASSVGQPTSNEKLFF
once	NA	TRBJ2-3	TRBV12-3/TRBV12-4	TGTGCCAGCAGTTTTAGGGCCGCTTTAGCGGATACGCAGTATTTT	CASSFRAALADTQYF
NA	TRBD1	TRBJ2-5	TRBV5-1	TGCGCCAGCAGCCCCGGGACAGGAAACCAAGAGACCCAGTACTTC	CASSPGTGNQETQYF
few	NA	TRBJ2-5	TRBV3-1	TGTGCCAGCAGCCCTAGCTTAGAAGAGACCCAGTACTTC	CASSPSLEETQYF
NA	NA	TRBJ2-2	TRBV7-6	TGTGCCAGCAGCCTAGGGCGGAGCCCCACCGGGGAGCTGTTTTTT	CASSLGRSPTGELFF
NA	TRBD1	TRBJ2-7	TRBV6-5	TGTGCCAGCAGCCCGGGACAGGGAAAGGACGGGGAGCAGTACTTC	CASSPGQGKDGEQYF
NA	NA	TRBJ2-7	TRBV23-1	TGCGCCACCGAACGATCTCGACGGATTTATACCTACGAGCAGTACTTC	CATERSRRIYTYEQYF
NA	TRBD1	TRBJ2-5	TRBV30	TGTGCCTGGAGCAAGACAGGGGTCGGCGAGACCCAGTACTTC	CAWSKTGVGETQYF
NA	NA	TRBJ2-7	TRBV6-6	TGTGCCAGCAGCGACGACAGGATTGCCTACGAGCAGTACTTC	CASSDDRIAYEQYF
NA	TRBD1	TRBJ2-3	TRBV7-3	TGTGCCAGCAGCCGCCGAGGGACAGGGGTCACAGATACGCAGTATTTT	CASSRRGTGVTDTQYF
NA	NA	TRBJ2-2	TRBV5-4	TGTGCCAGCAGACCGATGGGGGGGCGAACCGGGGAGCTGTTTTTT	CASRPMGGRTGELFF
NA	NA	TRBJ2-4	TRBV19	TGTGCCAGTAGTATTGGTGGGGTAACCAAAAACATTCAGTACTTC	CASSIGGVTKNIQYF
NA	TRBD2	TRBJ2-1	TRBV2	TGTGCCAGCAGGGGAGCAACCGGGACTAGCGGGAGAGGGCAGTTCTTC	CASRGATGTSGRGQFF
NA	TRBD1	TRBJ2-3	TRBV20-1	TGCAGTGCTAACCCGGGACAGGGAGGGGCTCGTACGCAGTATTTT	CSANPGQGGARTQYF
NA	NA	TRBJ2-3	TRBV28	TGTGCCAGCAGTCCCCAGGAAGGTCTGGATACGCAGTATTTT	CASSPQEGLDTQYF
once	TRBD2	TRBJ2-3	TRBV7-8	TGTGCCAGCAGCAGGAACCGACTAGCGGGAACCCAAGATACGCAGTATTTT	CASSRNRLAGTQDTQYF
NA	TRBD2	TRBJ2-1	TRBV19	TGTGCCAGTAGTATATCTGCGGGAGGATTTAATGAGCAGTTCTTC	CASSISAGGFNEQFF
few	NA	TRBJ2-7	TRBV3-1	TGTGCCAGCAGCCAAGACCCCGGCCCCGGGCAGTACTTC	CASSQDPGPGQYF
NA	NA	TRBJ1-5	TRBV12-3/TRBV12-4	TGTGCCAGCAGTTTAGGAGGCAACAATCAGCCCCAGCATTTT	CASSLGGNNQPQHF
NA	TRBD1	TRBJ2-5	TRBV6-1	TGTGCCAGCAGTTGGACAGGGGGAGGAGAGACCCAGTACTTC	CASSWTGGGETQYF
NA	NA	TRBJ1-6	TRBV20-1	TGTGTCGATTCACCCCTCCACTTT	CVDSPLHF